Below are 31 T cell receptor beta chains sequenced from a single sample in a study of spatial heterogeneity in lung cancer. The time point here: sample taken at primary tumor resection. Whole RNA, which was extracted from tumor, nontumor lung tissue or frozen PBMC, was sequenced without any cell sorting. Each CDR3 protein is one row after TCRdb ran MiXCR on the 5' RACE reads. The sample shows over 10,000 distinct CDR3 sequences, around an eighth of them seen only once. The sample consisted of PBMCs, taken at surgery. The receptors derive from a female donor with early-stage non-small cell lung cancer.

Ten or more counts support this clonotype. CDR3 coding DNA: TGTGCCAGCAGTGAAGTTACGGGGGAGCTCCAAGAGACCCAGTACTTC. As protein: CASSEVTGELQETQYF. The gene calls are TRBV2 and TRBJ2-5, with a tentative D call TRBD2 (6 bases). The length of the CDR3 is 16 residues. V was trimmed by 1 base and J by 1 base, leaving 13 bases between them. Germline V gene sequence: CDR1 SNHLY, CDR2 FYNNEI. Filled out from reference TRBV2 and TRBJ2-5, the complete variable domain reads EPEVTQTPSHQVTQMGQEVILRCVPISNHLYFYWYRQILGQKVEFLVSFYNNEISEKSEIFDDQFSVERPDGSNFTLKIRSTKLEDSAMYFCASSEVTGELQETQYFGPGTRLLVL.

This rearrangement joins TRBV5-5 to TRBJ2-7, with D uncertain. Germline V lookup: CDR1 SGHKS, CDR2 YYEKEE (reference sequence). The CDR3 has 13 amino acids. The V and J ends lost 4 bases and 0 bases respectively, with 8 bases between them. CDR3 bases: TGTGCCAGCAGCAATTCCTTCTCCTACGAGCAGTACTTC. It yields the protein CASSNSFSYEQYF.

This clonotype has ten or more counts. The CDR3, as DNA: TGCAGTGCTATAAAGGACAGGGGGGATGGCTACACCTTC. Its translation: CSAIKDRGDGYTF. The rearrangement links TRBV20-1 to TRBJ1-2; 10 bases fit TRBD1. CDR1 and CDR2 from the germline V gene are DFQATT and SNEGSKA (reference sequence). The ends lost 4 bases at V and 6 bases at J; junction bases unmatched: 5. There are 13 residues in the CDR3.

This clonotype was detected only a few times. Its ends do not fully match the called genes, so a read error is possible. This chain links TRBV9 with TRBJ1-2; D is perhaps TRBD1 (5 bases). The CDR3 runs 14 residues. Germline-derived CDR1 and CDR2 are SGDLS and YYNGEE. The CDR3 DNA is TGTGCCAGCAACGTAGCTGCTCAGGGAAGCGGCTACACCTTC. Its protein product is CASNVAAQGSGYTF.

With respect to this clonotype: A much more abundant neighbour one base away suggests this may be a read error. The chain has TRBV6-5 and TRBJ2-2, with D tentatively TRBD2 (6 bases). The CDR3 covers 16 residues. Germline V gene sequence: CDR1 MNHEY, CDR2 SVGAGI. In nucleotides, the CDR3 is TGTGTCAGCAGCCCGAGGGACGGCGGGGCCACCGGGGAGCTGTTTTTT. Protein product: CVSSPRDGGATGELFF.

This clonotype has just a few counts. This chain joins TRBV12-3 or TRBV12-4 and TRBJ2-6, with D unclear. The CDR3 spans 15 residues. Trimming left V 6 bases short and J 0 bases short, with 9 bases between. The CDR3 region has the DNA TGTGCCAGCAGGGTAGGAGTCTCTGGGGCCAACGTCCTGACTTTC. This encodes CASRVGVSGANVLTF.

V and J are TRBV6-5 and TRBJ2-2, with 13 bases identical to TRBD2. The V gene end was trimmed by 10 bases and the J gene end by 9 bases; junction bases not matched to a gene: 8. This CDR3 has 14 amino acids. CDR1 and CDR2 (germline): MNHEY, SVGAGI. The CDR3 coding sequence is TGTGCCACTCAAACTAGCGGGGGGGCCAGGGAGCTGTTTTTT. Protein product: CATQTSGGARELFF.

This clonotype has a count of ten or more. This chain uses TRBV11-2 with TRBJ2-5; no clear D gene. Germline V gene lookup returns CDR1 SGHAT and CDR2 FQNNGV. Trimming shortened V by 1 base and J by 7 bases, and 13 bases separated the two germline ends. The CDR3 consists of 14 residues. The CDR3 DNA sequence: TGTGCCAGCAGCTTAGCCCTCCTTGTAATGACCCAGTACTTC. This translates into CASSLALLVMTQYF.

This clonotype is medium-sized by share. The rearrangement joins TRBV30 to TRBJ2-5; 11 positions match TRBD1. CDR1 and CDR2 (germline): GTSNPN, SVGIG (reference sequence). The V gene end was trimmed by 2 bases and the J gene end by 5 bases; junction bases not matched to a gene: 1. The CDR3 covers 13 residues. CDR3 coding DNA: TGTGCCTGGAGTTGGGACAGGGGGGAGACCCAGTACTTC. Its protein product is CAWSWDRGETQYF.

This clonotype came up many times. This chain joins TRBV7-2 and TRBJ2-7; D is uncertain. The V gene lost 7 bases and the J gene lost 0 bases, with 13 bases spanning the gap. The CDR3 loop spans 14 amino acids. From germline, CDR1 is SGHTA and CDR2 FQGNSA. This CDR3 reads CASTPYQTSYEQYF. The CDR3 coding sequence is TGTGCCAGCACCCCTTACCAGACCTCCTACGAGCAGTACTTC.

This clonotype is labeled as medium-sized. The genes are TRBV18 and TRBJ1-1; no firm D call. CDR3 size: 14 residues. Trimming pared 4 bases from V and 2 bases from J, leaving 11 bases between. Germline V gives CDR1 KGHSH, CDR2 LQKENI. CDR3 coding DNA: TGTGCCAGCTCACGCAGCAGTTCCAACACTGAAGCTTTCTTT. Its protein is CASSRSSSNTEAFF.

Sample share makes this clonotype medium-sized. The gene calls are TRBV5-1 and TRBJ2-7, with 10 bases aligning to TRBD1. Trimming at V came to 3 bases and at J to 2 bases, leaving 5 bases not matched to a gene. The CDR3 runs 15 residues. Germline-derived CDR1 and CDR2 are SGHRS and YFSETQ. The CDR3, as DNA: TGCGCCAGCAGCTCCGGGACAGGGGACGCCTACGAGCAGTACTTC. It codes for CASSSGTGDAYEQYF.

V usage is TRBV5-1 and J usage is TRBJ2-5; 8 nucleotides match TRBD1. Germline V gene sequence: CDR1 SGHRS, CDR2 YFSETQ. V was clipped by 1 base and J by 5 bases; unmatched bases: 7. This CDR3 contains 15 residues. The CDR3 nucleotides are TGCGCCAGCAGCTTGCGGGCAGGGGGCGAGGAGACCCAGTACTTC. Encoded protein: CASSLRAGGEETQYF.

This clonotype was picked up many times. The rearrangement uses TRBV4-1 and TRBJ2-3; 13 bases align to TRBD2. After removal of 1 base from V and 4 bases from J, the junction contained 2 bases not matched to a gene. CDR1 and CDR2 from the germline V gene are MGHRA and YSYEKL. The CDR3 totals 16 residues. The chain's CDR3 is CASSQVTSGGPDTQYF. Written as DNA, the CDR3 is TGCGCCAGCAGCCAAGTGACTAGCGGGGGGCCAGATACGCAGTATTTT.

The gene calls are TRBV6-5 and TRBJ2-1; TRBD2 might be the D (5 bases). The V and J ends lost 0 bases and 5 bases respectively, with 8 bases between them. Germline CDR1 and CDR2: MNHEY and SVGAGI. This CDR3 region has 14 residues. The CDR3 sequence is CASSYSTINNEQFF. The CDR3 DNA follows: TGTGCCAGCAGTTACTCGACTATTAACAATGAGCAGTTCTTC.

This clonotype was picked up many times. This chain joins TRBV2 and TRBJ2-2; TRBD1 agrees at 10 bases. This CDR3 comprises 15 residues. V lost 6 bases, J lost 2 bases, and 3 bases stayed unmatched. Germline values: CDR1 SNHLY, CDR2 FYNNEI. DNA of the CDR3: TGTGCCAGCAGGAGACAGGGGGCTAACACCGGGGAGCTGTTTTTT. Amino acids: CASRRQGANTGELFF.

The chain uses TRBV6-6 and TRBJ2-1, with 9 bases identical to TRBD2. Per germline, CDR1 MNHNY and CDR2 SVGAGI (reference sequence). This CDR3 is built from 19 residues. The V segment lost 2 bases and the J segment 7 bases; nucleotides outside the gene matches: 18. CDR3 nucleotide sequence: TGTGCCAGCAGTTACAACGGTCCCAATAGCGGGAGAGTAGGTAATGAGCAGTTCTTC. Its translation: CASSYNGPNSGRVGNEQFF.

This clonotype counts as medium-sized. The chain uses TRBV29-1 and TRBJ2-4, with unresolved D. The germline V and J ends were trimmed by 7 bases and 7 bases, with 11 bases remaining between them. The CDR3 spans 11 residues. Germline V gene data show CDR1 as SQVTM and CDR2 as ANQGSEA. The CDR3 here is CSARFVNIQYF. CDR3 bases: TGCAGCGCCAGATTTGTCAACATTCAGTACTTC.

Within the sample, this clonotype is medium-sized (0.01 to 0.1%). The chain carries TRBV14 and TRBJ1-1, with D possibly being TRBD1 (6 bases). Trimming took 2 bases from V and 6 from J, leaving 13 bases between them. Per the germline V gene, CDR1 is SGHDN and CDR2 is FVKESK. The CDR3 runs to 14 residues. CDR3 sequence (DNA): TGTGCCAGCAGCCAACGGGTCAGGGGCGCTGAAGCTTTCTTT. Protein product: CASSQRVRGAEAFF. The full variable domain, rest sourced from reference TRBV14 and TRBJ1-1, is EAGVTQFPSHSVIEKGQTVTLRCDPISGHDNLYWYRRVMGKEIKFLLHFVKESKQDESGMPNNRFLAERTGGTYSTLKVQPAELEDSGVYFCASSQRVRGAEAFFGQGTRLTVV.

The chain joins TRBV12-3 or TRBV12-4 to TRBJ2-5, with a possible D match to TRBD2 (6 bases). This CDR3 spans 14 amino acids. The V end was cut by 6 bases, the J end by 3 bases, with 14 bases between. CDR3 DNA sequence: TGTGCCAGCAGCCCCCTCGGCGGGAAAGAGACCCAGTACTTC. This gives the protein CASSPLGGKETQYF.

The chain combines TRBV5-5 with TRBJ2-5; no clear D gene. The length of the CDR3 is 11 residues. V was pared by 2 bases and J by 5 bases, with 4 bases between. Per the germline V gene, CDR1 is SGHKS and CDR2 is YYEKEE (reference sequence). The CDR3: CASSFTETQYF. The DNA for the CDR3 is TGTGCCAGCAGCTTCACGGAGACCCAGTACTTC.

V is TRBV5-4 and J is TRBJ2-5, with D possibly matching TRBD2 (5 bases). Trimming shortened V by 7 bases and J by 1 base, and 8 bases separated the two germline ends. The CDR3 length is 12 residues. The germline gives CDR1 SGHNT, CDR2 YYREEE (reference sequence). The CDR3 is CASGGSQETQYF. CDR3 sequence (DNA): TGTGCCAGCGGAGGAAGCCAAGAGACCCAGTACTTC.

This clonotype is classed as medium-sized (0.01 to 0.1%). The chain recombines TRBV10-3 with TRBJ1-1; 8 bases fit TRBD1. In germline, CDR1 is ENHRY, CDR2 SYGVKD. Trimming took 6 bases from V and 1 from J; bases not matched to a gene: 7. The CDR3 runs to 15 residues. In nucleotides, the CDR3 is TGTGCCATCAGCGAGAGAGGACAGGGGAACACTGAAGCTTTCTTT. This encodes CAISERGQGNTEAFF.

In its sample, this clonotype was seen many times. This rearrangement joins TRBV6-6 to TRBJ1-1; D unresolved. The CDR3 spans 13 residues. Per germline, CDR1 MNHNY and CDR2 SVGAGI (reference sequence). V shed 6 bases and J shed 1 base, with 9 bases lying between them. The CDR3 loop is CASRFQENTEAFF. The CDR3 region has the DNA TGTGCCAGCAGATTCCAGGAGAACACTGAAGCTTTCTTT.

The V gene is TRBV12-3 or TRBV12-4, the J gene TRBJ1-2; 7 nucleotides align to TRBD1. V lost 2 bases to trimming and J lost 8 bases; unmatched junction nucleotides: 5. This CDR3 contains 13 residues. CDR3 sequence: CASSLPGGRGYTF. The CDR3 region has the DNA TGTGCCAGCAGTTTACCAGGGGGTAGAGGCTACACCTTC.

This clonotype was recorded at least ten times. DNA of the CDR3: TGCAGTGCTAGAGATCTCAGGGGACAGGGGTACACAGATACGCAGTATTTT. Its protein is CSARDLRGQGYTDTQYF. This chain joins TRBV20-1 and TRBJ2-3; 10 bases line up with TRBD1. The length of the CDR3 is 17 residues. Germline loops: CDR1 DFQATT, CDR2 SNEGSKA (reference sequence). After removal of 0 bases from V and 2 bases from J, the junction contained 8 bases not matched to a gene.

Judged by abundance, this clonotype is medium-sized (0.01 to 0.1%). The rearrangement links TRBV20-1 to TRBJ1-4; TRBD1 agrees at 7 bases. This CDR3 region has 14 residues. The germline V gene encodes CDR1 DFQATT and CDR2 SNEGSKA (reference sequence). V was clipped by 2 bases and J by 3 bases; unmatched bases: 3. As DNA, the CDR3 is TGCAGTGCTAGAAGGGGGCTGTCTAATGAAAAACTGTTTTTT. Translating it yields CSARRGLSNEKLFF.

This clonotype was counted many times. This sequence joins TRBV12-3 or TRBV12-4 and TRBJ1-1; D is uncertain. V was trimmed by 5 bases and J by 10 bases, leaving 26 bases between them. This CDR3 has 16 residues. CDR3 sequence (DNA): TGTGCCAGCAGTCAAAAGACCAGCCTAGGTGCGTTAGTAGCTTTCTTT. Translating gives CASSQKTSLGALVAFF.

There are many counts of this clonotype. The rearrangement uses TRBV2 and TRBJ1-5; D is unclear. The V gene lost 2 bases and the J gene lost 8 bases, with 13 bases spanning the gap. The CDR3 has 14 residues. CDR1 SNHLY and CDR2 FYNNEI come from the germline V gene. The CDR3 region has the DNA TGTGCCAGCAGTGAACGTAGACTCGGGGAGCCCCAGCATTTT. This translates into CASSERRLGEPQHF.

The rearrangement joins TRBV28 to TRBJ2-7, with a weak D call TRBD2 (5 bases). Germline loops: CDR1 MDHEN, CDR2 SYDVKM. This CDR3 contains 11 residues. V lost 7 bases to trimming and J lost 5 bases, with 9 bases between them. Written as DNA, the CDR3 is TGTGCCAGCAAATTGGAGGACGAGCAGTACTTC. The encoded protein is CASKLEDEQYF.

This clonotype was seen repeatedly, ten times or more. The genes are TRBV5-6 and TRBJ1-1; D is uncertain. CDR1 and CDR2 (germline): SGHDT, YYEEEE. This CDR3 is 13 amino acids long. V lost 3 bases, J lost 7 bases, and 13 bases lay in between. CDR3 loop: CASSSSTWVEAFF. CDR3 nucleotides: TGTGCCAGCAGCTCCTCGACATGGGTTGAAGCTTTCTTT.